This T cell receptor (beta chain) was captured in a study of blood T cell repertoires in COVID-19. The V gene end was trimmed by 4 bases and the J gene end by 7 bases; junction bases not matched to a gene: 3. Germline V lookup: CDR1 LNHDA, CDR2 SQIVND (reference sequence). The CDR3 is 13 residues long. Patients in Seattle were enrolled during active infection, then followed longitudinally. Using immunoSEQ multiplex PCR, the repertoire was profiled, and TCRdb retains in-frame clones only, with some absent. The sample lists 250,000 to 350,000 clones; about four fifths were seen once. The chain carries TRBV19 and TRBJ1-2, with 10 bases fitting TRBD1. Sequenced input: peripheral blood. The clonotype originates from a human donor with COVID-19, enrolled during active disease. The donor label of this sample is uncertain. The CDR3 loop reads CASSTGTGVGYTF. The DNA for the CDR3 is TGTGCCAGTAGTACGGGGACAGGGGTTGGCTACACCTTC.